The 31 T cell receptor beta chains listed next were all sequenced from one sample in a study of cytomegalovirus exposure and HLA in healthy donors. PCR involved 60 Vbeta and 13 Jbeta primers. Clones were sequenced by immunoSEQ multiplex PCR, and TCRdb holds only the in-frame ones, with some missing. The table includes hundreds of thousands of clones, about 80% detected once. Sample: PBMCs. The receptors stem from a man aged 40-49 years in good health and CMV-seronegative.

V is TRBV6-6 and J is TRBJ2-7; D remains unclear. CDR3 length: 16 residues. Germline CDR1 MNHNY, CDR2 SVGAGI (reference sequence). Trimming removed 1 base from V and 1 base from J, with 14 bases in between. Here the CDR3 DNA reads TGTGCCAGCAGTTACTGGCCGACGGGTGGGTCCTACGAGCAGTACTTC. It codes for CASSYWPTGGSYEQYF.

V is TRBV28 and J is TRBJ2-7, with unresolved D. In germline, CDR1 is MDHEN, CDR2 SYDVKM. Trimming removed 3 bases from V and 3 bases from J, with 3 bases in between. The CDR3 spans 11 residues. CDR3 DNA sequence: TGTGCCAGCAGTTTCATCTACGAGCAGTACTTC. It encodes CASSFIYEQYF.

The rearrangement joins TRBV7-8 to TRBJ2-5; D gene unclear. V was trimmed by 6 bases and J by 5 bases, leaving 7 bases between them. The germline CDR1 and CDR2 sequences are SGHVS and FQNEAQ. This CDR3 contains 11 residues. Here the CDR3 DNA reads TGTGCCAGCAGATACGGGGAGACCCAGTACTTC. This translates into CASRYGETQYF.

The rearrangement joins TRBV29-1 to TRBJ1-2; D unclear. Trimming took 4 bases from V and 2 from J, leaving 8 bases between them. There are 12 residues in the CDR3. Germline CDR1 is SQVTM and CDR2 is ANQGSEA. CDR3 nucleotide sequence: TGCAGCGTTGGGGAGGGCAACTATGGCTACACCTTC. This gives the protein CSVGEGNYGYTF.

The chain carries TRBV7-8 and TRBJ1-5; the D gene is possibly TRBD1 (6 bases). The CDR3 is 15 residues long. With 1 base removed from V and 5 bases from J, the gap between germline ends came to 12 bases. Germline V lookup: CDR1 SGHVS, CDR2 FQNEAQ. The CDR3 loop reads CASSLGSRGDQPQHF. In nucleotides, the CDR3 is TGTGCCAGCAGCTTAGGTTCCAGGGGAGATCAGCCCCAGCATTTT.

The chain recombines TRBV25-1 with TRBJ2-5, with 10 bases fitting TRBD2. The J call may be mistaken, given a closer DNA end match to TRBJ2-7. Germline V CDR1 and CDR2: MGHDK, SYGVNS. The CDR3 sequence is 13 residues long. CDR3 in amino acids: CASIAGGSYEQYF. CDR3 nucleotide sequence: TGTGCCAGTATAGCGGGAGGTTCCTACGAGCAGTACTTC.

This clone was picked up a small number of times. This chain connects TRBV5-1 to TRBJ2-2; D not certain. Germline V lookup: CDR1 SGHRS, CDR2 YFSETQ. The V gene lost 1 base and the J gene lost 3 bases, with 10 bases spanning the gap. This CDR3 is built from 15 residues. CDR3 amino acids: CASSLRPVDTGELFF. CDR3 sequence (DNA): TGCGCCAGCAGCTTGCGTCCAGTGGACACCGGGGAGCTGTTTTTT.

CDR3 residues: CASSYSVSGAYNEQFF. The CDR3 DNA reads as TGTGCCAGCAGTTACTCGGTTAGCGGGGCCTACAATGAGCAGTTCTTC. The chain combines TRBV6-5 with TRBJ2-1; TRBD2 agrees at 8 bases. V was clipped by 0 bases and J by 2 bases; unmatched bases: 3. The germline gives CDR1 MNHEY, CDR2 SVGAGI. This CDR3 has 16 residues.

The chain joins TRBV5-1 to TRBJ2-2; 11 positions agree with TRBD2. CDR1 and CDR2 (germline): SGHRS, YFSETQ. J lost 0 bases, V lost 3 bases, and 10 bases had no gene match. This CDR3 has 19 amino acids. DNA for the CDR3: TGCGCCAGCAGCTGGGTGCCTAGCGGGGGGAAACCGAACACCGGGGAGCTGTTTTTT. It yields the protein CASSWVPSGGKPNTGELFF.

The genes are TRBV4-3 and TRBJ2-7, with TRBD1 identical over 7 bases. Germline V CDR1 and CDR2: LGHNA, YSLEER. The CDR3 is made up of 14 amino acids. The J segment lost 4 bases and the V segment lost 0 bases, leaving 3 bases of the junction unmatched. CDR3 residues: CASSQEGGWYEQYF. CDR3 coding DNA: TGCGCCAGCAGCCAAGAAGGGGGCTGGTACGAGCAGTACTTC.

The chain joins TRBV29-1 to TRBJ2-6, with a weak D call TRBD1 (5 bases). This CDR3 has 16 residues. Between the trimmed V and J ends, which lost 3 bases and 0 bases, there was a span of 12 bases. Germline V gives CDR1 SQVTM, CDR2 ANQGSEA. The CDR3 here is CSVDTTGFSGANVLTF. The CDR3 DNA is TGCAGCGTTGACACTACAGGATTCTCTGGGGCCAACGTCCTGACTTTC.

The chain employs TRBV5-6 and TRBJ2-3, with D tentatively TRBD1 (6 bases). V dropped 0 bases and J dropped 0 bases, with 11 bases sitting between them. Germline V lookup: CDR1 SGHDT, CDR2 YYEEEE. CDR3 size: 16 residues. The DNA for the CDR3 is TGTGCCAGCAGCTTGGCCGTACAGGGCAGCACAGATACGCAGTATTTT. This codes for CASSLAVQGSTDTQYF.

V gene TRBV6-5 combines with J gene TRBJ1-6; D is undetermined. CDR1 MNHEY and CDR2 SVGAGI come from the germline V gene. V lost 6 bases, J lost 5 bases, and 11 bases lay in between. The CDR3 totals 14 residues. CDR3 in amino acids: CASRRQPHNSPLHF. CDR3 nucleotides: TGTGCCAGCAGAAGACAACCCCATAATTCACCCCTCCACTTT.

In regard to this clone: This sample includes further DNA sequences coding for the same CDR3. This chain uses TRBV13 with TRBJ2-7; 9 bases map to TRBD1. Trimming took 2 bases from V and 7 from J; bases not matched to a gene: 9. CDR1 is PRHDT, CDR2 FYEKMQ, per germline (reference sequence). The CDR3 consists of 15 residues. The CDR3 spells CASSLTPQGAREQYF. The DNA of the CDR3 is TGTGCCAGCAGCTTAACCCCACAGGGGGCTAGAGAGCAGTACTTC.

The V call is TRBV15, the J call TRBJ1-4; 10 bases match TRBD1. The V segment lost 2 bases and the J segment 7 bases; nucleotides outside the gene matches: 10. This CDR3 is built from 17 residues. The germline CDR1 and CDR2 sequences are LNHNV and YYDKDF (reference sequence). CDR3 in amino acids: CATSRPPGTGASEKLFF. CDR3 coding DNA: TGTGCCACCAGCAGACCCCCAGGGACAGGGGCGAGTGAAAAACTGTTTTTT. The variable domain in full, completed from reference TRBV15 and TRBJ1-4, reads DAMVIQNPRYQVTQFGKPVTLSCSQTLNHNVMYWYQQKSSQAPKLLFHYYDKDFNNEADTPDNFQSRRPNTSFCFLDIRSPGLGDTAMYLCATSRPPGTGASEKLFFGSGTQLSVL.

The chain carries TRBV28 and TRBJ2-4; TRBD2 aligns across 8 bases. Germline CDR1 MDHEN, CDR2 SYDVKM. The CDR3 contains 15 residues. Trimming removed 8 bases from V and 0 bases from J; junction bases left unmatched: 6. The CDR3 region is CASGLAGLAKNIQYF. In nucleotides, the CDR3 is TGTGCCAGCGGGCTAGCGGGTTTAGCCAAAAACATTCAGTACTTC.

V is TRBV27 and J is TRBJ2-1; 9 positions agree with TRBD2. This CDR3 contains 14 residues. J gave up 9 bases and V 5 bases, and 8 bases lay outside the gene matches. The germline V gene encodes CDR1 MNHEY and CDR2 SMNVEV (reference sequence). In DNA form, the CDR3 reads TGTGCCAGCAGTCCGGGACTAGCCTCCGCTGAGCAGTTCTTC. Its translation is CASSPGLASAEQFF.

The rearrangement links TRBV12-5 to TRBJ1-6; a possible D gene is TRBD1 (5 bases). This CDR3 comprises 18 residues. Germline-derived CDR1 and CDR2 are LGHNT and FRNRAP. Deletions cut 7 bases from V and 2 bases from J, with 21 bases between. CDR3 in amino acids: CASEGGGGRVTYNSPLHF. The CDR3 region has the DNA TGTGCTAGTGAAGGTGGGGGAGGCAGGGTGACCTATAATTCACCCCTCCACTTT.

CDR3 nucleotide sequence: TGCGCCAGCAGTCCCCGCCGGACAGGGTGGGTGGGAGATTCCTACGAGCAGTACTTC. Translated: CASSPRRTGWVGDSYEQYF. V gene TRBV4-1 combines with J gene TRBJ2-7; 8 bases agree with TRBD1. Germline trimming cut 6 bases from V and 1 base from J; bases unmatched to any gene: 20. Germline CDR1 MGHRA, CDR2 YSYEKL. The CDR3 covers 19 residues.

This clone was seen more than once but under ten times. The chain joins TRBV7-8 to TRBJ1-5; TRBD1 agrees at 8 bases. CDR1 and CDR2 from the germline V gene are SGHVS and FQNEAQ. V was clipped by 6 bases and J by 1 base; unmatched bases: 2. This CDR3 has 14 amino acids. CDR3: CASRQGASNQPQHF. The CDR3 coding sequence is TGTGCCAGCAGGCAGGGGGCCAGCAATCAGCCCCAGCATTTT.

V is TRBV11-2 and J is TRBJ2-1, with D unclear. V lost 3 bases and J 12 bases, leaving 12 bases between the germline ends. There are 12 residues in the CDR3. CDR1 and CDR2 (germline): SGHAT, FQNNGV. The chain's CDR3 is CASSFSSSWQFF. The CDR3 nucleotides read TGTGCCAGCAGCTTTTCGAGCTCTTGGCAGTTCTTC.

The rearrangement uses TRBV7-2 and TRBJ1-3; the D is unclear. The V and J ends lost 5 bases and 4 bases respectively, with 9 bases between them. CDR1 and CDR2 from the germline V gene are SGHTA and FQGNSA. The CDR3 totals 13 residues. CDR3 in DNA: TGTGCCAGCAGCCCAGGAATAGGAAACACCATATATTTT. Protein: CASSPGIGNTIYF.

The rearrangement joins TRBV4-1 to TRBJ2-1; TRBD2 agrees at 12 bases. Trimming removed 5 bases from V and 0 bases from J; junction bases left unmatched: 2. CDR3 length: 16 residues. Looked up from germline, CDR1 is MGHRA and CDR2 is YSYEKL. The CDR3, as DNA: TGCGCCAGCAGCTTACTAGCGGGGGGCTCCTACAATGAGCAGTTCTTC. Amino acid sequence: CASSLLAGGSYNEQFF.

This chain connects TRBV5-4 to TRBJ2-7; no clear D. The germline CDR1 and CDR2 sequences are SGHNT and YYREEE (reference sequence). The CDR3 spans 15 residues. V was trimmed by 3 bases and J by 5 bases, leaving 18 bases between them. This CDR3 reads CASSSGERQYHEQYF. CDR3 DNA: TGTGCCAGCAGCTCGGGTGAACGGCAATACCACGAGCAGTACTTC.

The CDR3 loop reads CASSPSPVTSTDTQYF. In DNA, the CDR3 is TGTGCCAGCAGCCCTAGTCCTGTTACTAGCACAGATACGCAGTATTTT. The chain couples TRBV5-5 to TRBJ2-3; D unclear. Trimming shortened V by 4 bases and J by 0 bases, and 15 bases separated the two germline ends. The germline gives CDR1 SGHKS, CDR2 YYEKEE (reference sequence). The CDR3 runs 16 residues.

This clone came up once. This rearrangement joins TRBV29-1 to TRBJ1-2; TRBD1 agrees at 9 bases. In germline, CDR1 is SQVTM, CDR2 ANQGSEA. CDR3 length equals 13 residues. The V and J ends lost 5 bases and 0 bases, in that order; junction bases with no gene match: 1. This CDR3 is CSVRTGANYGYTF. The CDR3 DNA reads as TGCAGCGTTCGGACAGGGGCTAACTATGGCTACACCTTC. The full variable domain, in which reference TRBV29-1 and TRBJ1-2 provide the parts outside the CDR3, is SAVISQKPSRDICQRGTSLTIQCQVDSQVTMMFWYRQQPGQSLTLIATANQGSEATYESGFVIDKFPISRPNLTFSTLTVSNMSPEDSSIYLCSVRTGANYGYTFGSGTRLTVV.

The chain combines TRBV14 with TRBJ2-7; possibly TRBD1 for D (6 bases). Germline V CDR1 and CDR2: SGHDN, FVKESK. V lost 3 bases, J lost 5 bases, and 8 bases lay in between. This CDR3 region has 12 residues. The CDR3 DNA reads TGTGCCAGCAGCCACTACAGGGACGAGCAGTACTTC. It yields the protein CASSHYRDEQYF.

The chain carries TRBV5-4 and TRBJ1-1, with unresolved D. The CDR3 loop spans 13 amino acids. Trimming left V 3 bases short and J 0 bases short, with 6 bases between. From germline, CDR1 is SGHNT and CDR2 YYREEE (reference sequence). CDR3 DNA: TGTGCCAGCAGCTCGGAGATGAACACTGAAGCTTTCTTT. It encodes CASSSEMNTEAFF.

The CDR3 DNA reads TGTGCCAGCAGCGTGGAAGGGACAGTTTCCTACGAGCAGTACTTC. It encodes CASSVEGTVSYEQYF. This sequence joins TRBV27 and TRBJ2-7; 7 nucleotides match TRBD1. Germline CDR1 MNHEY, CDR2 SMNVEV (reference sequence). The CDR3 covers 15 residues. After removal of 6 bases from V and 1 base from J, the junction contained 9 bases not matched to a gene.

For this clone: Other DNA sequences from this sample encode an identical CDR3 as well. The rearrangement links TRBV9 to TRBJ1-1; D call uncertain. CDR3 length: 16 amino acids. Per germline, CDR1 SGDLS and CDR2 YYNGEE. Trimming left V 1 base short and J 0 bases short, with 13 bases between. As DNA, the CDR3 is TGTGCCAGCAGCGTATCTCCAGCGGGGATGAACACTGAAGCTTTCTTT. Translating it yields CASSVSPAGMNTEAFF.

This CDR3 reads CASTAPGRSEKLFF. As DNA, the CDR3 is TGTGCCAGCACCGCCCCAGGGAGGTCTGAAAAACTGTTTTTT. The V call is TRBV28, the J call TRBJ1-4; TRBD1 might be the D (5 bases). The CDR3 covers 14 residues. Trimming took 7 bases from V and 7 from J, leaving 16 bases between them. CDR1 is MDHEN, CDR2 SYDVKM, per germline. The full variable domain, with the rest looked up from reference TRBV28 and TRBJ1-4, is DVKVTQSSRYLVKRTGEKVFLECVQDMDHENMFWYRQDPGLGLRLIYFSYDVKMKEKGDIPEGYSVSREKKERFSLILESASTNQTSMYLCASTAPGRSEKLFFGSGTQLSVL.